This TCR beta chain originates from a study of T cells in Graves' hyperthyroidism and ophthalmopathy (dated by TCRdb to about 2019). A note on the overall study: Peripheral blood samples were taken at the time of initial diagnosis, prior to any treatment. The study also compared thyroid tissue and blood T-cell repertoires from five or six Graves' hyperthyroidism patients. Prospective prediction of ophthalmopathy was tested in an independent validation cohort of under 20 hyperthyroidism patients and 17 patients who later progressed to ophthalmopathy. The paper describes TCR Vbeta CDR3 sequencing of 135 peripheral blood samples, made up of around 41 ophthalmopathy patients, roughly 72 hyperthyroidism patients and 17 progressor patients. A discovery cohort of around 98 patients, roughly 45 with Graves' ophthalmopathy and over 55 with stable Graves' hyperthyroidism, was used to find distinguishing TCR V-J signatures. Following sampling, methimazole starting at 30 mg daily was given to hyperthyroidism patients, and high-dose intravenous methylprednisolone was given to ophthalmopathy patients. The roughly 94 discovery patients were randomly split 7:3 into training and test sets. Beyond this particular receptor, the publication reports: Sample size was not statistically predetermined, and investigators were not blinded to group allocation. Most expanded thyroid clonotypes (frequency above 0.001) were also detected in blood, suggesting blood repertoires may reflect thyroid immune responses. During validation, the model predicted progression to ophthalmopathy a median of roughly 7.1 months ahead of onset, with approximately 70% sensitivity and 72.22% specificity. A model built on a 13 V-J signature distinguished ophthalmopathy from stable hyperthyroidism, reaching roughly 88% sensitivity and approximately 83% specificity in cross-validation and 80%/75% in testing.

Reading from cysteine to phenylalanine, the CDR3 counts 14 amino acids. The read is trimmed to its CDR3 DNA, 42 bases read in frame from base 1. The junction carries 11 bases between V and J, which are trimmed by 1 base and 4 bases respectively. Looking up the germline V gene yields CDR1 SGHTA and CDR2 FQGNSA. Stable Graves' hyperthyroidism was defined as no progression to ophthalmopathy during 18 months of follow-up. Hyperthyroidism patients were aged 18 to 65 years and newly diagnosed, with disease duration of less than 2 months. Any patient with an uncontrolled infection, another autoimmune disease, pregnancy or lactation was excluded. Diagnoses were based on clinical symptoms, serum thyroxine and TRAb, thyroid ultrasound and orbital computed tomography. PBMCs were separated from approximately 9.9 ml of fresh peripheral blood using Ficoll-Paque density gradient centrifugation. Total RNA was extracted with Trizol reagent, and quality was checked on an Agilent 2100 Bioanalyzer.

This clonotype was observed at least ten times. Its antigen is currently not known. No per-base quality is available; no much larger clone lies one base away. The TCR beta CDR3 regions were amplified from RNA transcripts. The first round of RT-PCR for the TCR CDR3 was performed with the HTBI primer set and the Qiagen OneStep RT-PCR kit. Libraries were constructed in a second round of multiplex PCR, after which size selection and purification were carried out. The libraries were sequenced on an Illumina HiSeq2000 using paired-end 100 bp reads. The original methods were these. SOAPnuke was used to process the raw data, throwing out any read that contained adapters or uncalled bases, had a mean Phred below 15, or lacked an exact constant-primer or identifier match. High-quality paired reads were merged with COPE v1.2.5, and unique nucleotide sequences were defined as clonotypes. MiTCR v1.1 was used to align clonotypes to the IMGT TRBV, TRBD and TRBJ reference segments. The analysis was restricted to V-J combinations with a frequency above 0.0001, which together covered 99.2% of the repertoires. The TCS score was defined as the ratio of F50 (clonal expansion) to E x V (chaos), calculated using BLOSUM62-based TCRdist between CDR3 peptides within each V-J. Welch's t-statistics and random forest reduced fewer than 600 V-J features to about 13, which were used in a naive Bayes classifier (R e1071). TCRdb reanalyzed the raw reads on its own, using fastp at Q25 for trimming and MiXCR for clone calling, and kept in-frame beta chains. Duplicate CDR3 protein sequences are folded into a single record with the most common DNA and genes. TCRdb's processing, not the study's, gives the V and J calls here. The sample table records over 200,000 distinct CDR3 sequences; 17% of these occur just once. The ten largest clones represent approximately 50% of the sample.

The V and J genes are TRBV7-2 and TRBJ2-7, and the D gene may be TRBD1, 5 bases matching. Sequencing input: blood. The sequence derives from a man aged 50 to 60 with Graves' hyperthyroidism. The bases are TGTGCCAGCAGCTTAGGCAACCAGGGTTACGAGCAGTACTTC. Its translation reads: CASSLGNQGYEQYF.